This T cell receptor (beta chain) appears in the sequencing data of a study of OX40 agonist ivuxolimab in advanced cancers. Turning to the overall study: The costimulatory receptor OX40 (CD134) was targeted by ivuxolimab, a fully human IgG2 agonistic monoclonal antibody. Intravenous ivuxolimab was administered to patients every 2 weeks at six dose levels: 0.01, 0.1, 0.3, 1.5, 3 and 10 mg/kg. Of the approximately 54 dose-escalation patients, hepatocellular carcinoma was present in around 20, melanoma in around 15, renal cell carcinoma in 9 and head and neck cancer in 9. In the dose-escalation cohort, around four fifths of patients were male, and the mean age was 60 years with a range of roughly 23 to 90. Prior anti-PD-1, anti-PD-L1 or anti-CTLA-4 therapy was permitted, and 30% to 50% of dose-escalation patients had received checkpoint inhibitors. Partial responses occurred in three dose-escalation patients: two with cutaneous melanoma and one with hepatocellular carcinoma. The point of sequencing TCRbeta in the periphery was to test whether ivuxolimab changed TCR sequence diversity and drove clonal T-cell expansion. The paper describes the monotherapy dose-escalation part (N = 52 patients) of the phase I trial of ivuxolimab.

For sequencing of the TCRbeta CDR3 region, genomic DNA was extracted from the sorted cells. The immunoSEQ Assay was used to sequence the TCRbeta CDR3 regions. TCRdb's version of the immuneACCESS table is confined to in-frame rearrangements and falls short of the full clone set. An unresolved V gene accounts for under half of the shortfall where checked; the remainder is of unknown origin. The sample records 77,000 or so clones, approximately 85% of which are singletons. The ten most abundant clones make up 2% to 2.5% of the sample. In the case of this clone: What antigen it recognizes has not been identified. No base qualities exist here, and no much larger clone lies one base off it.

V and J are trimmed by 6 bases and 1 base, and the gene matches miss 20 bases of the junction. The CDR3 runs 19 residues from the cysteine to the phenylalanine. Here the CDR3 DNA is all that survives: 57 bases in frame from base 1. As encoded in the germline V gene (reference sequence), CDR1 is LNHDA while CDR2 is SQIVND. The trial excluded patients who had a history of autoimmune disease or who were on systemic immunosuppression. Peripheral blood for TCR sequencing was collected from all dose cohorts at baseline, on cycle 4 day 1, and on cycle 7 day 1. The samples were drawn from a first-in-human, open-label, multicenter phase I dose-escalation trial of ivuxolimab. Adults with locally advanced or metastatic head and neck squamous cell, hepatocellular, melanoma or renal cell carcinoma were enrolled in the trial. Before TCR sequencing, CD4+ T cells and CD8+ T cells were sorted from peripheral blood as separate populations.

Results and caveats for the whole study, not just this receptor: Low levels of normalized T-cell clonal expansion were also seen in some patients who did not respond. The antigen specificity of the peripheral T cells that underwent clonal expansion was not determined. At doses from 0.1 to 3.0 mg/kg, clonal expansion was seen in both CD4+ and CD8+ blood T cells between baseline and week 6. After ivuxolimab, CD8+ T cells had more expanded clones than CD4+ T cells on average. Partial responders in the 0.1-3.0 mg/kg groups had among the lowest normalized peripheral clonal expansion, especially among CD8+ T cells.

Specimen: CD4+ or CD8+ T cells sorted from blood, collected in a trial of the OX40 agonist ivuxolimab. The rearrangement joined TRBV19 to TRBJ1-1; 7 middle bases align to TRBD1. This sequence was found in an adult with an advanced solid tumor such as melanoma, head and neck, liver or kidney cancer. The CDR3 corresponds to CASSPGIGQGGTANTEAFF. The base sequence is TGTGCCAGTAGCCCCGGGATCGGTCAGGGGGGAACTGCGAACACTGAAGCTTTCTTT.